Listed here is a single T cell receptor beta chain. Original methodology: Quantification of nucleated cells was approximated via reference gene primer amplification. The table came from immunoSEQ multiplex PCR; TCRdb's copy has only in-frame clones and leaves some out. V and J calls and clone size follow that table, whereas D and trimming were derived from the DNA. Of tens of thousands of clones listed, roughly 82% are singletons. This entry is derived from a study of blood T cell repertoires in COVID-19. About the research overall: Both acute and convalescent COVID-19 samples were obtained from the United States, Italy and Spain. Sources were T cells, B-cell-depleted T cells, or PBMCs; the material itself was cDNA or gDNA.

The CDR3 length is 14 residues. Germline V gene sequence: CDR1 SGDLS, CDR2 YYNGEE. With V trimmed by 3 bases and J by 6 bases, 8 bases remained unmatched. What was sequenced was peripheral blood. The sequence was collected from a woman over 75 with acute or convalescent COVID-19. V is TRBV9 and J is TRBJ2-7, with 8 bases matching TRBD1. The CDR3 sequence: CASSEDRARSEQYF. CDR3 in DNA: TGTGCCAGCAGCGAGGACAGGGCAAGGAGCGAGCAGTACTTC.